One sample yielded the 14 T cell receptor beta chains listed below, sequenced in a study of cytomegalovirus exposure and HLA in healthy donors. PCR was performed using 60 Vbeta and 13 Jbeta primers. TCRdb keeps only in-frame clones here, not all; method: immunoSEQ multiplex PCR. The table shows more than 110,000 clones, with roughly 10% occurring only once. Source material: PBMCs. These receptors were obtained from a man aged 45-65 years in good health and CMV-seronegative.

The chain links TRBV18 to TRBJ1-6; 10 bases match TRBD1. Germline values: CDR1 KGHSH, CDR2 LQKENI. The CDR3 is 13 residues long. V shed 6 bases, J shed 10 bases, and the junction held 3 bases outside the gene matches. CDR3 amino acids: CASSGQGGSPLHF. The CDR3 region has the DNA TGTGCCAGCTCCGGACAGGGGGGATCACCCCTCCACTTT.

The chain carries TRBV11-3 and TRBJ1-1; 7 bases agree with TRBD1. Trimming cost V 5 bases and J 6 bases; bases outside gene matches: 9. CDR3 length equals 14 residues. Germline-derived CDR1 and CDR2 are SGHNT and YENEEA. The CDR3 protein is CASSPRQGGSEAFF. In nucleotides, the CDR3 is TGTGCCAGCAGCCCCAGACAGGGCGGTTCTGAAGCTTTCTTT.

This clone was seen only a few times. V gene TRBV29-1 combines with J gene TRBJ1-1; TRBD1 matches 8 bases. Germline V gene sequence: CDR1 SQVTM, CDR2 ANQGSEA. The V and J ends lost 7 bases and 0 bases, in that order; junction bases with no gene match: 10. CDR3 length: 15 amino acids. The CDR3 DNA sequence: TGCAGCGGGGACAGGAGCGAGATCATGAACACTGAAGCTTTCTTT. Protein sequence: CSGDRSEIMNTEAFF. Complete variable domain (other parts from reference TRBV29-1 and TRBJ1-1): SAVISQKPSRDICQRGTSLTIQCQVDSQVTMMFWYRQQPGQSLTLIATANQGSEATYESGFVIDKFPISRPNLTFSTLTVSNMSPEDSSIYLCSGDRSEIMNTEAFFGQGTRLTVV.

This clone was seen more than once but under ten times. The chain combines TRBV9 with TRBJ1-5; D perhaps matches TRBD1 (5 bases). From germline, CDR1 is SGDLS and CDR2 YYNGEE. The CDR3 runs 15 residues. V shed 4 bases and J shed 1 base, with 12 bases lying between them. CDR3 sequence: CASSQGGTSNQPQHF. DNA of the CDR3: TGTGCCAGCAGCCAAGGCGGGACGAGCAATCAGCCCCAGCATTTT.

The CDR3 loop reads CSVYDRVERHEQYF. The DNA for the CDR3 is TGCAGCGTTTACGACAGGGTAGAACGCCACGAGCAGTACTTC. This rearrangement joins TRBV29-1 to TRBJ2-7, with TRBD1 matching over 7 bases. In germline, CDR1 is SQVTM, CDR2 ANQGSEA. The trim removed 5 bases at V and 5 bases at J, leaving 12 bases unmatched. The CDR3 sequence is 14 residues long.

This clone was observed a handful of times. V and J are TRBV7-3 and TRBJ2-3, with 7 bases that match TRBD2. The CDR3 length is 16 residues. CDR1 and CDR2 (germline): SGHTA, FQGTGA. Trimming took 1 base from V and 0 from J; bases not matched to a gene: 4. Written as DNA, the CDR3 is TGTGCCAGCAGCTTAAACGGGGGGTTCAGCACAGATACGCAGTATTTT. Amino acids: CASSLNGGFSTDTQYF.

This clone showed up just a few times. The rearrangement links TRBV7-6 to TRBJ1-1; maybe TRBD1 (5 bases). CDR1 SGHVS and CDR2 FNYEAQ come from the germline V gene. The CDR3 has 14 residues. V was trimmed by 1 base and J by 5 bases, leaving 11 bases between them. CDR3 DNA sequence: TGTGCCAGCAGCTTAGTCGACAGTGGGACTGAAGCTTTCTTT. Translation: CASSLVDSGTEAFF. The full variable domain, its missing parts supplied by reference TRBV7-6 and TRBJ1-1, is GAGVSQSPRYKVTKRGQDVALRCDPISGHVSLYWYRQALGQGPEFLTYFNYEAQQDKSGLPNDRFSAERPEGSISTLTIQRTEQRDSAMYRCASSLVDSGTEAFFGQGTRLTVV.

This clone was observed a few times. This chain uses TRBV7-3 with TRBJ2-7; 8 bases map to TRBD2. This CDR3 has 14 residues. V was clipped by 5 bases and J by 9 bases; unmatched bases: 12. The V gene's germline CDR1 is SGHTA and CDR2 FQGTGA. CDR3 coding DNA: TGTGCCAGCAGCGCCCATGGGCGGGGGGAATGGCAGTACTTC. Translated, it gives CASSAHGRGEWQYF.

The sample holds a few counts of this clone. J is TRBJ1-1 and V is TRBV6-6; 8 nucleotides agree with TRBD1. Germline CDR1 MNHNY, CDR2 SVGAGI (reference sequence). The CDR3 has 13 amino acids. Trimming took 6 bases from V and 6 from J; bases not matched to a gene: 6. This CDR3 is CASSFDRGPEAFF. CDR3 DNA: TGTGCCAGCAGCTTCGACAGGGGCCCTGAAGCTTTCTTT.

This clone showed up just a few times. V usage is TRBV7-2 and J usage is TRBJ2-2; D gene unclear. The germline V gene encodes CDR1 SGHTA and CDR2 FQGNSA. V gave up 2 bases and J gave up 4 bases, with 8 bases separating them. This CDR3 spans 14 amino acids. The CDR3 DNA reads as TGTGCCAGCAGCTTAAAGGCAGGCACCGGGGAGCTGTTTTTT. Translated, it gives CASSLKAGTGELFF.

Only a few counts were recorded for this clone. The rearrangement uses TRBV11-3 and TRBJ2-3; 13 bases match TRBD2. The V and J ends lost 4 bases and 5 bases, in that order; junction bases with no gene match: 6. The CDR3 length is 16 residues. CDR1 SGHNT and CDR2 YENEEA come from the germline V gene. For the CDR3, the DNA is TGTGCCAGCAGCTCCGGGACTAGCGGGACTCAAGATACGCAGTATTTT. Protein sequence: CASSSGTSGTQDTQYF.

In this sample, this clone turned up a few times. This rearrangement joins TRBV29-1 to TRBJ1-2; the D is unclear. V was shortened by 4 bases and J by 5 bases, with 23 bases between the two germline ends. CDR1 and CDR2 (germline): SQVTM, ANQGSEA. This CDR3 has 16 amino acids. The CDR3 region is CSVVNADGVLGYGYTF. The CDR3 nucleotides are TGCAGCGTTGTAAACGCGGACGGGGTCCTGGGATATGGCTACACCTTC.

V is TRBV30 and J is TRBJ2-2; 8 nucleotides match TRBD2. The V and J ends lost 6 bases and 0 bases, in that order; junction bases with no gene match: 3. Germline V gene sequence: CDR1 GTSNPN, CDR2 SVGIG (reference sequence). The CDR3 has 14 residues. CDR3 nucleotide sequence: TGTGCCTGCGGGGGGGGATCGAACACCGGGGAGCTGTTTTTT. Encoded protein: CACGGGSNTGELFF.

CDR3 nucleotides: TGTGCCAGCAGTTCACCCTCAGGGCTTAACTATGGCTACACCTTC. This translates into CASSSPSGLNYGYTF. The V and J genes are TRBV7-2 and TRBJ1-2; a possible D gene is TRBD1 (5 bases). Germline CDR1 and CDR2: SGHTA and FQGNSA. V was trimmed by 6 bases and J by 1 base, leaving 15 bases between them. This CDR3 comprises 15 residues.